This T cell receptor beta chain was captured by sequencing in a study of vaccination and CD4 T cells after COVID-19. Cultured CD4+ T cells had their DNA profiled by the Oncomine TCR Beta short-read assay. TCRdb reprocessed the PCR reads via MiXCR and lists one record per CDR3 protein. This sample has around 9,100 distinct CDR3 sequences, with roughly 73% found just once. This clonotype was found a few times. As yet, its antigen is unknown. Documented treatment: approximately nine-day PBMC culture with coronavirus spike peptide pools or control peptides (ViraFEST assay). Trimming removed 3 bases from V and 1 base from J; junction bases left unmatched: 5. This CDR3 region has 15 residues. Germline loops: CDR1 SGHTA, CDR2 FQGNSA.

The sequence was obtained from a human donor who had recovered from COVID-19. Sequenced: CD4+ T cells from blood, cultured in vitro. The chain links TRBV7-2 to TRBJ2-7; 8 bases are shared with TRBD1. Here the CDR3 reads CASSLGTGISYEQYF. The CDR3 DNA reads TGTGCCAGCAGCTTGGGGACAGGCATTTCCTACGAGCAGTACTTC. Full variable domain (rest looked up from reference TRBV7-2 and TRBJ2-7): GAGVSQSPSNKVTEKGKDVELRCDPISGHTALYWYRQSLGQGLEFLIYFQGNSAPDKSGLPSDRFSAERTGGSVSTLTIQRTQQEDSAVYLCASSLGTGISYEQYFGPGTRLTVT.